The clone carrying this T cell receptor beta chain has more than one count but fewer than ten. Its target is not known. CDR3 length equals 13 residues. Trimming removed 6 bases from V and 8 bases from J, with 16 bases in between. Germline lookup yields CDR1 SGHTA and CDR2 FQGNSA. Primers used in a second PCR of roughly 6 to 11 cycles were a sample-barcoded 5' primer and a J-beta primer mix. Every cDNA molecule carried a tag from a template-switch adaptor bearing 12 random nucleotides. MiXCR, applied by TCRdb to the 5' RACE reads, yields one record per CDR3 protein. The table shows 550,000 to 750,000 distinct CDR3 sequences, with around 21% occurring only once. The sample comes from a study of blood T cells in healthy people across ages. Study information: Template switching recovered approximately one barcoded beta molecule for every two T cells.

Study findings and constraints: Lack of knowledge of donor CMV status possibly confounded expanded clonotype changes.

The chain combines TRBV7-2 with TRBJ1-2; D might be TRBD1 (6 bases). The TCR was taken from a man between 65 and 79 years old in good health. The sequencing input was blood. The CDR3 DNA sequence: TGTGCCAGCAGTCATGCACAGGGCGGAGGCTACACCTTC. This encodes CASSHAQGGGYTF.